The source of this TCR beta chain is a study of shared clonotypes between healthy human individuals. Study context: Donors consisted of a couple of women and three men between 18 and 49.

The study, taken as a whole, reports: Clonotype sharing among the donors was expected to vary with sequencing depth.

Several immunoSEQ 96-well plates shared each subset's DNA, each plate a replicate. This table comes from immunoSEQ multiplex PCR, and its TCRdb copy is limited to in-frame clones, with some not included. The table includes about 2.3 million clones, 85% to 95% detected once. This clone was counted once. The antigen remains undetermined. Sequenced sample: naive CD4+ T cells from PBMCs. Subset specified: CD45RA+ positively selected. The sequence was collected from a man between 18 and 29 years old in good health. Some clones in this sample may be carry-over from other donors' samples.

CDR3 in amino acids: CASSEVGPSESQYF. CDR3 bases: TGTGCCAGCAGCGAGGTAGGGCCTAGTGAGTCTCAGTACTTC. This rearrangement joins TRBV5-4 to TRBJ2-5, with no clear D. Trimming removed 4 bases from V and 11 bases from J, with 21 bases in between. The CDR3 is 14 residues long. Germline-derived CDR1 and CDR2 are SGHNT and YYREEE (reference sequence).